The rows below give T cell receptor beta chains drawn from one sample of a study of T cells in Graves' hyperthyroidism and ophthalmopathy. TCRdb independently ran MiXCR on the multiplex PCR reads; one entry per CDR3 protein. The sample holds fewer than 800,000 distinct CDR3 sequences; 15% to 20% are singletons and the top ten take under 8.5%. Sequences were obtained from blood. The receptors derive from a man younger than 35 with Graves' hyperthyroidism. Each CDR3 is given without its conserved first and last residue. Each record gives: J gene, CDR3 length, V gene, clone size, CDR3 protein. Clone size, where shown, is once, few, many, or a class for clones that have expanded.

J gene: TRBJ1-1
CDR3 length: 12
V gene: TRBV5-1
clone size: few
CDR3 protein: ASSLTTGGLGAF

J gene: TRBJ2-5
CDR3 length: 13
V gene: TRBV11-2
clone size: .
CDR3 protein: ASSPRRGKGETQY

J gene: TRBJ2-6
CDR3 length: 17
V gene: TRBV19
clone size: .
CDR3 protein: ASSIGRGQRRSGANVLT

J gene: TRBJ2-4
CDR3 length: 13
V gene: TRBV19
clone size: .
CDR3 protein: ASSLSLAGAEIQY

J gene: TRBJ2-4
CDR3 length: 11
V gene: TRBV19
clone size: few
CDR3 protein: ASSVTGGNIQY

J gene: TRBJ1-5
CDR3 length: 12
V gene: TRBV20-1
clone size: .
CDR3 protein: SANLGNSNQPQH

J gene: TRBJ2-1
CDR3 length: 12
V gene: TRBV2
clone size: many
CDR3 protein: ASSTAPSYNEQF

J gene: TRBJ2-1
CDR3 length: 12
V gene: TRBV30
clone size: few
CDR3 protein: AWIRSLSRDEQF

J gene: TRBJ1-1
CDR3 length: 10
V gene: TRBV30
clone size: many
CDR3 protein: AWALMDTEAF

J gene: TRBJ1-1
CDR3 length: 16
V gene: TRBV4-1
clone size: .
CDR3 protein: ASSQNRSSRSSDTEAF

J gene: TRBJ2-1
CDR3 length: 13
V gene: TRBV11-3
clone size: many
CDR3 protein: ASSPGTGWDSEQF

J gene: TRBJ2-1
CDR3 length: 14
V gene: TRBV6-1
clone size: .
CDR3 protein: ASSVSSLRTYNEQF

J gene: TRBJ2-1
CDR3 length: 13
V gene: TRBV3-1
clone size: many
CDR3 protein: ASSQGPRSYNEQF

J gene: TRBJ2-4
CDR3 length: 11
V gene: TRBV20-1
clone size: .
CDR3 protein: SAYRQSGNIQY

J gene: TRBJ2-2
CDR3 length: 13
V gene: TRBV20-1
clone size: many
CDR3 protein: SARMSSGNTGELF

J gene: TRBJ2-7
CDR3 length: 9
V gene: TRBV7-9
clone size: many
CDR3 protein: ASSLGAEQY

J gene: TRBJ1-1
CDR3 length: 12
V gene: TRBV19
clone size: few
CDR3 protein: ASREDRRDTEAF

J gene: TRBJ2-7
CDR3 length: 11
V gene: TRBV20-1
clone size: many
CDR3 protein: SARSVSSYEQY

J gene: TRBJ2-2
CDR3 length: 16
V gene: TRBV28
clone size: few
CDR3 protein: ASSHEGVSGRYTGELF

J gene: TRBJ1-4
CDR3 length: 13
V gene: TRBV12-3/TRBV12-4
clone size: .
CDR3 protein: ASSLLGTDDEKLF

J gene: TRBJ1-1
CDR3 length: 12
V gene: TRBV20-1
clone size: .
CDR3 protein: SATGGASNTEAF

J gene: TRBJ2-2
CDR3 length: 10
V gene: TRBV11-3
clone size: .
CDR3 protein: ASSLAAPELF

J gene: TRBJ2-5
CDR3 length: 12
V gene: TRBV7-2
clone size: many
CDR3 protein: ASSFSNSQETQY

J gene: TRBJ2-2
CDR3 length: 13
V gene: TRBV27
clone size: many
CDR3 protein: ASGTSVWGTGELF

J gene: TRBJ1-1
CDR3 length: 15
V gene: TRBV29-1
clone size: many
CDR3 protein: SVALGTVGLMNTEAF

J gene: TRBJ1-2
CDR3 length: 12
V gene: TRBV9
clone size: few
CDR3 protein: ASSVGHEGGGYT

J gene: TRBJ2-1
CDR3 length: 12
V gene: TRBV20-1
clone size: few
CDR3 protein: SARSDRENNEQF

J gene: TRBJ2-1
CDR3 length: 15
V gene: TRBV29-1
clone size: few
CDR3 protein: SVEGLASGTTYNEQF

J gene: TRBJ2-5
CDR3 length: 10
V gene: TRBV20-1
clone size: many
CDR3 protein: SALKSQETQY

J gene: TRBJ2-3
CDR3 length: 11
V gene: TRBV7-9
clone size: many
CDR3 protein: ASSLAYTDTQY

J gene: TRBJ1-1
CDR3 length: 15
V gene: TRBV6-1
clone size: many
CDR3 protein: ASSYGGQGALNTEAF

J gene: TRBJ2-3
CDR3 length: 12
V gene: TRBV7-2
clone size: many
CDR3 protein: ASSAPGTADTQY

J gene: TRBJ1-5
CDR3 length: 15
V gene: TRBV19
clone size: few
CDR3 protein: ASNPDEGQGAWQPQH

J gene: TRBJ2-7
CDR3 length: 12
V gene: TRBV20-1
clone size: .
CDR3 protein: SARAEEWAYEQY

J gene: TRBJ2-7
CDR3 length: 13
V gene: TRBV2
clone size: many
CDR3 protein: ASSDLGQGDWEQY

J gene: TRBJ1-5
CDR3 length: 12
V gene: TRBV4-1
clone size: few
CDR3 protein: ASSQEGGLRPQH

J gene: TRBJ2-1
CDR3 length: 17
V gene: TRBV29-1
clone size: .
CDR3 protein: SVDQGASGRLSSYNEQF